The rows below give T cell receptor beta chains drawn from one sample of a study of cytomegalovirus exposure and HLA in healthy donors. Assay: immunoSEQ multiplex PCR; the TCRdb copy retains only in-frame clones and omits some. The sample gives approximately 110,000 clones, more than 60% of which show up once; around 4.2% is in the top ten. Sequencing was performed on PBMCs. The receptors stem from a woman aged 40 to 50 in good health and CMV-seronegative. Both conserved end residues are part of each CDR3. The D gene is left open where the match is weak. Size values are once, few and many counts, or a class for expanded clones, and some rows have none.

TRBJ1-5,-,once,TRBV5-3,CARSLSLGGNQPQHF,TGTGCCAGAAGCTTGAGTCTCGGGGGCAATCAGCCCCAGCATTTT
TRBJ2-1,TRBD1,-,TRBV7-2,CASSLDRVMYNEQFF,TGTGCCAGCAGCCTGGACAGGGTAATGTACAATGAGCAGTTCTTC
TRBJ2-1,TRBD2,few,TRBV4-1,CASSQEGWGGLEQFF,TGCGCCAGCAGCCAAGAGGGTTGGGGGGGGTTAGAGCAGTTCTTC
TRBJ2-3,-,-,TRBV7-9,CASSYPFQGGDTQYF,TGTGCCAGCAGCTACCCATTCCAGGGAGGAGATACGCAGTATTTT
TRBJ1-2,TRBD1,-,TRBV2,CASSGDRGQGYTF,TGTGCCAGCAGCGGGGACAGGGGCCAGGGCTACACCTTC
TRBJ2-7,TRBD1,-,TRBV5-1,CASSLGQGAYEQYF,TGCGCCAGCAGCTTGGGACAGGGGGCGTACGAGCAGTACTTC
TRBJ2-7,-,-,TRBV6-1,CASSLYEYYEQYF,TGTGCCTCTTCATTGTATGAGTACTACGAGCAGTACTTC
TRBJ1-1,TRBD1,-,TRBV9,CASSEFGQGGTEAFF,TGTGCCAGCAGCGAGTTCGGACAGGGAGGCACTGAAGCTTTCTTT
TRBJ2-7,-,-,TRBV2,CASLHGRGFYEQYF,TGTGCCAGCCTACATGGGAGGGGGTTCTACGAGCAGTACTTC
TRBJ1-4,TRBD1,few,TRBV30,CAWGTGGASEKLFF,TGTGCCTGGGGAACAGGGGGCGCGAGTGAAAAACTGTTTTTT
TRBJ1-6,-,-,TRBV7-2,CASSPGRGFNSPLHF,TGTGCCAGCAGTCCGGGGCGGGGCTTTAATTCACCCCTCCACTTT
TRBJ2-7,-,-,TRBV7-3,CASSSTPGYEQYF,TGTGCCAGCAGCTCGACACCAGGGTACGAGCAGTACTTC
TRBJ1-2,-,-,TRBV6-5,CASTHSGRGYGYTF,TGTGCCAGCACCCACTCAGGCAGGGGCTATGGCTACACCTTC
TRBJ2-2,-,-,TRBV14,CASSHQTGTTNTGELFF,TGTGCCAGCAGCCATCAAACCGGGACAACCAACACCGGGGAGCTGTTTTTC
TRBJ1-3,-,-,TRBV9,CASSVDGGNTIYF,TGTGCCAGCAGCGTAGATGGGGGCAACACCATATATTTT
TRBJ2-1,TRBD1,-,TRBV28,CASSLGQGGRGRKYEQFF,TGTGCCAGCAGTCTGGGACAGGGGGGCCGGGGACGGAAATATGAGCAGTTCTTC
TRBJ2-5,TRBD2,few,TRBV11-3,CASSQRGGQETQYF,TGTGCCAGCAGCCAGCGGGGGGGACAAGAGACCCAGTACTTC
TRBJ1-2,TRBD1,few,TRBV5-1,CASSTASDRAVGYTF,TGCGCCAGCAGCACCGCATCGGACAGGGCCGTAGGCTACACCTTC
TRBJ2-3,-,medium-sized,TRBV5-6,CASRWASTDTQYF,TGTGCCAGCCGCTGGGCGAGCACAGATACGCAGTATTTT
TRBJ2-3,TRBD2,-,TRBV5-1,CASSLERAGGTDTQYF,TGCGCCAGCAGCTTGGAACGAGCGGGGGGCACAGATACGCAGTATTTT
TRBJ2-1,TRBD2,few,TRBV7-6,CASSAPGLAGVVEQFF,TGTGCCAGCAGCGCCCCGGGACTAGCGGGAGTTGTTGAGCAGTTCTTC
TRBJ1-6,-,-,TRBV2,CASSEDRAPGADSPLHF,TGTGCCAGCAGTGAAGATAGGGCACCAGGGGCGGACTCACCCCTCCACTTT
TRBJ2-1,-,-,TRBV19,CASSIDLGQYNEQFF,TGTGCCAGTAGTATAGATCTAGGACAGTACAATGAGCAGTTCTTC
TRBJ1-3,-,-,TRBV4-2,CASSQAAGQGNTIYF,TGTGCCAGCAGCCAAGCGGCAGGGCAAGGAAACACCATATATTTT
TRBJ2-5,-,-,TRBV11-2,CASSSEETQYF,TGTGCCAGCAGCTCGGAAGAGACCCAGTACTTC
TRBJ2-4,TRBD2,-,TRBV5-4,CASSLDGSGGNIQYF,TGTGCCAGCAGCTTGGATGGTAGCGGGGGGAACATTCAGTACTTC
TRBJ2-3,-,-,TRBV27,CASRPNEADTQYF,TGTGCCAGCAGACCCAATGAAGCGGATACGCAGTATTTT
TRBJ2-7,-,-,TRBV6-5,CASSSGENEKGQYF,TGTGCCAGCAGTTCCGGGGAGAACGAGAAGGGGCAGTACTTC
TRBJ2-7,TRBD2,-,TRBV4-3,CASSQGRGVYEQYF,TGCGCCAGCAGCCAAGGTCGGGGGGTCTACGAGCAGTACTTC
TRBJ2-7,TRBD2,-,TRBV5-5,CASSLGLAGDPPEQYF,TGTGCCAGCAGCCTGGGACTAGCGGGAGACCCGCCAGAGCAGTACTTC
TRBJ2-7,-,-,TRBV4-2,CASSQERSANSYEQYF,TGTGCCAGCAGCCAAGAAAGAAGCGCCAACTCCTACGAGCAGTACTTC
TRBJ2-1,TRBD2,-,TRBV11-2,CASSVSGRGYNEQFF,TGTGCCAGCAGCGTTAGCGGGAGGGGGTACAATGAGCAGTTCTTC
TRBJ2-1,-,-,TRBV11-2,CASSLGGATDSYNEQFF,TGTGCCAGCAGCTTGGGGGGGGCCACCGATTCCTACAATGAGCAGTTCTTC
TRBJ1-2,TRBD1,-,TRBV7-8,CASSLTLDRGYGYTF,TGTGCCAGCAGCTTAACGCTTGACAGGGGCTATGGCTACACCTTC
TRBJ1-5,TRBD1,-,TRBV10-1,CASSLPGQGYYSYSNQPQHF,TGCGCCAGCAGTTTACCGGGACAGGGATATTATAGTTATAGCAATCAGCCCCAGCATTTT
TRBJ2-3,TRBD2,-,TRBV5-6,CASSGGLAGGSADTQYF,TGTGCCAGCAGCGGGGGACTAGCGGGAGGATCTGCCGATACGCAGTATTTT
TRBJ2-1,TRBD2,-,TRBV7-3,CASSSRSGTYNEQFF,TGTGCCAGCAGCTCCCGTAGCGGGACCTACAATGAGCAGTTCTTC
TRBJ1-3,-,-,TRBV7-3,CASSIGGDSGNTICF,TGTGCCAGCAGCATAGGCGGTGACTCTGGAAACACCATATGTTTT
TRBJ1-5,TRBD1,-,TRBV6-5,CASRTGLGQPQHF,TGTGCCAGCCGGACAGGGTTGGGTCAGCCCCAGCATTTT
TRBJ1-1,TRBD1,few,TRBV2,CASGRDSHYTEAFF,TGTGCCAGCGGCAGGGACAGTCACTACACTGAAGCTTTCTTT
TRBJ2-1,-,-,TRBV2,CASSQDSNEQFF,TGTGCCAGCAGTCAGGACAGCAATGAGCAGTTCTTC
TRBJ1-2,TRBD1,-,TRBV19,CASSPRDRGFIGYTF,TGTGCCAGTAGTCCCAGGGACAGGGGCTTCATTGGCTACACCTTC
TRBJ2-3,-,few,TRBV21-1,CASSKAGLAASTDTQYF,TGTGCCAGCAGCAAAGCGGGACTAGCGGCAAGCACAGATACGCAGTATTTT
TRBJ1-1,TRBD1,-,TRBV6-5,CASRLQGDTEAFF,TGTGCCAGCAGATTACAGGGGGACACTGAAGCTTTCTTT
TRBJ1-2,-,-,TRBV4-1,CASSPGGSHANYGYTF,TGCGCCAGCAGCCCTGGCGGCAGCCACGCTAACTATGGCTACACCTTC
TRBJ2-7,-,-,TRBV18,CASSPYTDYEQYF,TGTGCCAGCTCACCGTACACCGACTACGAGCAGTACTTC
TRBJ2-3,-,few,TRBV7-2,CASSRRRAGTGDTQYF,TGTGCCAGCAGCCGCCGGAGGGCGGGGACCGGGGATACGCAGTATTTT
TRBJ1-2,-,-,TRBV19,CASEDLAAGEVRGYTF,TGTGCCAGTGAAGACCTCGCAGCAGGGGAAGTACGTGGCTACACCTTC
TRBJ2-7,-,once,TRBV6-6,CASSRESIHEQYF,TGTGCCAGCAGTCGGGAAAGTATCCACGAGCAGTACTTC
TRBJ1-3,-,-,TRBV9,CASSAPKEGGGSGNTIYF,TGTGCCAGCAGCGCCCCCAAAGAGGGGGGAGGGTCCGGAAACACCATATATTTT
TRBJ2-1,TRBD2,-,TRBV7-2,CASSSRGTSGSGQFF,TGTGCCAGCAGCTCCAGAGGGACTAGCGGGAGCGGGCAGTTCTTC